These 21 T cell receptor beta chains were sequenced from one sample in a study of shared clonotypes between healthy human individuals (TCRdb year 2020). Library preparation employed the immunoSEQ multiplex PCR assay. Drawn from immuneACCESS, this table holds only the in-frame rearrangements with V and J called that TCRdb kept. Clones are partly lost; checked studies trace under half to an unresolved V gene and leave the rest unexplained. The sample table contains roughly 1.5 million clones; only one count was recorded for approximately 98% of them. In total, the top ten clones hold roughly 0.45% of the sample. What was sequenced was naive CD4+ T cells sorted from blood. What the cell subset or site label conveys for this sample: CD45RA+ positively selected. These receptors were collected from a man under 40 in good health.

The chain uses TRBV6-1 and TRBJ2-1, with TRBD1 matching 9 bases. The CDR3 is made up of 17 amino acids. Looked up from germline, CDR1 is MNHNS and CDR2 is SASEGT. The V and J ends lost 1 base and 7 bases, in that order; junction bases with no gene match: 11. The DNA for the CDR3 is TGTGCCAGCAGTGAAGACAGGGGGCAAAGTTGGTGGAATGAGCAGTTCTTC. It yields the protein CASSEDRGQSWWNEQFF.

The chain couples TRBV18 to TRBJ1-1; perhaps TRBD1 as D (6 bases). V gave up 4 bases and J gave up 5 bases, with 20 bases separating them. CDR1 is KGHSH and CDR2 is LQKENI in the germline V gene. CDR3 length equals 16 residues. The CDR3 spells CASSRTAKAGETEAFF. The CDR3 DNA reads as TGTGCCAGCTCACGTACAGCTAAGGCAGGGGAAACTGAAGCTTTCTTT.

V usage is TRBV2 and J usage is TRBJ2-2; D is unclear. This CDR3 is 13 amino acids long. V gave up 4 bases and J gave up 7 bases, with 10 bases separating them. Germline CDR1 SNHLY, CDR2 FYNNEI. The CDR3 here is CASSVRGNGELFF. CDR3 bases: TGTGCCAGCAGTGTTAGAGGAAACGGGGAGCTGTTTTTT.

Of note for this clone: The same CDR3 is also encoded by other DNA sequences in this sample. The V call is TRBV18, the J call TRBJ2-3, with a possible D match to TRBD1 (5 bases). Germline CDR1 reads KGHSH; CDR2 reads LQKENI. Trimming shortened V by 2 bases and J by 0 bases, and 9 bases separated the two germline ends. This CDR3 region has 15 residues. CDR3 loop: CASSPLTASTDTQYF. DNA of the CDR3: TGTGCCAGCTCACCATTGACAGCTAGCACAGATACGCAGTATTTT.

The chain recombines TRBV6-1 with TRBJ2-7, with D unclear. V lost 3 bases to trimming and J lost 3 bases, with 12 bases between them. This CDR3 spans 14 amino acids. In germline, CDR1 is MNHNS, CDR2 SASEGT. CDR3: CASSEDRSHYEQYF. The CDR3 nucleotides are TGTGCCAGCAGTGAGGATCGAAGCCACTACGAGCAGTACTTC.

This chain links TRBV29-1 with TRBJ2-5; D perhaps matches TRBD1 (6 bases). Trimming stripped 7 bases from V and 5 bases from J, with 14 bases between. CDR1 is SQVTM and CDR2 is ANQGSEA in the germline V gene. This CDR3 contains 12 residues. This CDR3 reads CSAGTSRETQYF. CDR3 DNA sequence: TGCAGCGCCGGGACATCTAGGGAGACCCAGTACTTC.

CDR3 bases: TGCGCCAGCAGCTTGGGGGACAGAGCGCTCTATACGCAGTATTTT. Its protein is CASSLGDRALYTQYF. V and J are TRBV5-1 and TRBJ2-3; TRBD1 aligns across 7 bases. Germline CDR1 SGHRS, CDR2 YFSETQ. With V trimmed by 0 bases and J by 7 bases, 8 bases remained unmatched. This CDR3 contains 15 residues.

This chain connects TRBV2 to TRBJ2-7; unclear D gene. This CDR3 has 13 residues. V was shortened by 4 bases and J by 7 bases, with 14 bases between the two germline ends. Germline V gives CDR1 SNHLY, CDR2 FYNNEI. The CDR3 DNA is TGTGCCAGCAGTGGCCTCCTGAGGTCTGAGCAGTACTTC. Translation: CASSGLLRSEQYF.

A single count supports this clone. The chain joins TRBV6-1 to TRBJ2-7; D may be TRBD2 (6 bases). Germline lookup yields CDR1 MNHNS and CDR2 SASEGT. The CDR3 length is 14 residues. The V and J ends lost 7 bases and 3 bases respectively, with 16 bases between them. The CDR3, as DNA: TGTGCCAGCACCCGGGGGTACAAAAACTACGAGCAGTACTTC. Translating gives CASTRGYKNYEQYF.

This chain connects TRBV5-1 to TRBJ2-3; D may be TRBD1 or TRBD2 (5 bases each). Germline V gene data show CDR1 as SGHRS and CDR2 as YFSETQ. There are 15 residues in the CDR3. Trimming shortened V by 4 bases and J by 2 bases, and 14 bases separated the two germline ends. DNA for the CDR3: TGCGCCAGCAGCCCGGGGCCCCCCTACACAGATACGCAGTATTTT. This gives the protein CASSPGPPYTDTQYF.

The V call is TRBV5-4, the J call TRBJ2-5; 8 bases match TRBD2. The germline gives CDR1 SGHNT, CDR2 YYREEE (reference sequence). J gave up 3 bases and V 2 bases, and 6 bases lay outside the gene matches. The CDR3 length is 15 residues. The CDR3 bases are TGTGCCAGCAGCTTTCAGTTGCGGGGGGAAGAGACCCAGTACTTC. It translates to CASSFQLRGEETQYF.

The CDR3 loop is CASSMLAGWNTGELFF. The CDR3 region has the DNA TGTGCCAGCAGTATGCTAGCGGGATGGAACACCGGGGAGCTGTTTTTT. This chain links TRBV25-1 with TRBJ2-2, with 9 bases fitting TRBD2. J lost 1 base, V lost 5 bases, and 5 bases had no gene match. The CDR3 is made up of 16 amino acids. Looked up from germline, CDR1 is MGHDK and CDR2 is SYGVNS.

V usage is TRBV11-2 and J usage is TRBJ2-5, with 9 bases identical to TRBD1. Germline CDR1 reads SGHAT; CDR2 reads FQNNGV. V gave up 4 bases and J gave up 1 base; unmatched junction bases: 7. The CDR3 totals 16 residues. CDR3 in DNA: TGTGCCAGCAGCTCCGGGACAGGGCCTCTCCAAGAGACCCAGTACTTC. This gives the protein CASSSGTGPLQETQYF.

On this clone: The identical CDR3 is also encoded by other nucleotide sequences in the sample. The chain recombines TRBV28 with TRBJ2-7; D gene unclear. V lost 2 bases and J lost 4, with 3 bases in between. The CDR3 loop spans 11 amino acids. Germline CDR1 MDHEN, CDR2 SYDVKM. CDR3 residues: CASSLRYEQYF. In DNA form, the CDR3 reads TGTGCCAGCAGTTTACGGTACGAGCAGTACTTC.

The chain has TRBV28 and TRBJ2-1; 11 bases line up with TRBD1. Germline trimming cut 6 bases from V and 8 bases from J; bases unmatched to any gene: 15. Germline assignment: CDR1 MDHEN and CDR2 SYDVKM. The CDR3 covers 17 residues. The DNA of the CDR3 is TGTGCCAGCAGATCGACTACCGGGGACAGGGGGAATTATGAGCAGTTCTTC. Its translation is CASRSTTGDRGNYEQFF. Using reference TRBV28 and TRBJ2-1 for the parts outside the CDR3, the full variable domain is DVKVTQSSRYLVKRTGEKVFLECVQDMDHENMFWYRQDPGLGLRLIYFSYDVKMKEKGDIPEGYSVSREKKERFSLILESASTNQTSMYLCASRSTTGDRGNYEQFFGPGTRLTVL.

The rearrangement joins TRBV19 to TRBJ1-5, with unresolved D. Deletions cut 3 bases from V and 1 base from J, with 10 bases between. The CDR3 covers 15 residues. Germline V gene data show CDR1 as LNHDA and CDR2 as SQIVND (reference sequence). CDR3 amino acids: CASSIYSGSNQPQHF. CDR3 coding DNA: TGTGCCAGTAGTATCTACAGTGGGAGCAATCAGCCCCAGCATTTT.

This chain uses TRBV28 with TRBJ2-7; 16 nucleotides match TRBD2. CDR1 and CDR2 (germline): MDHEN, SYDVKM. The length of the CDR3 is 18 residues. With 6 bases clipped from V and 3 bases from J, the junction kept 11 bases outside the gene matches. The CDR3 sequence: CASRCGTSGRALCYEQYF. CDR3 DNA sequence: TGTGCCAGCAGGTGTGGGACTAGCGGGAGGGCCCTCTGCTACGAGCAGTACTTC.

V usage is TRBV5-1 and J usage is TRBJ1-1, with D perhaps TRBD1 (5 bases). V was shortened by 0 bases and J by 1 base, with 13 bases between the two germline ends. The germline gives CDR1 SGHRS, CDR2 YFSETQ. CDR3 length: 16 residues. The CDR3 protein is CASSLAGWGKNTEAFF. The CDR3, as DNA: TGCGCCAGCAGCTTGGCAGGGTGGGGGAAGAACACTGAAGCTTTCTTT.

V usage is TRBV7-8 and J usage is TRBJ1-1; D perhaps matches TRBD1 (5 bases). Germline V CDR1 and CDR2: SGHVS, FQNEAQ. The CDR3 loop spans 14 amino acids. The V end lost 5 bases, the J end lost 1 base, and 11 bases lay between the germline ends. The chain's CDR3 is CASSLRTPNTEAFF. The CDR3 DNA is TGTGCCAGCAGCCTCAGGACACCGAACACTGAAGCTTTCTTT.

The genes are TRBV18 and TRBJ2-7; D remains unclear. CDR1 KGHSH and CDR2 LQKENI come from the germline V gene. There are 13 residues in the CDR3. Trimming took 5 bases from V and 5 from J, leaving 13 bases between them. The CDR3 nucleotides are TGTGCCAGCTCATCCCGACGGACCGACGAGCAGTACTTC. It is translated as CASSSRRTDEQYF.

This clone has only one observation. The rearrangement links TRBV27 to TRBJ1-2, with D unresolved. V was pared by 3 bases and J by 4 bases, with 15 bases between. Germline values: CDR1 MNHEY, CDR2 SMNVEV (reference sequence). There are 15 residues in the CDR3. CDR3 nucleotide sequence: TGTGCCAGCAGTTTTTGGTCGGGGAACTCCTATGGCTACACCTTC. Protein product: CASSFWSGNSYGYTF.